This TCR beta chain was sequenced for a study of T cell responses to AZD1222 COVID-19 vaccine. Study-wide results and caveats: Repertoires in all cases were sampled only once the peak T cell response had passed. White British ancestry dominated among donors, who included more females, and clonal diversity was possibly underestimated.

Whether given at about 4 or about 12 weeks, second doses were pooled. The germline V gene has CDR1 LGHDT and CDR2 YNNKEL (reference sequence). Trimming removed 5 bases at V and 6 bases at J, with 12 bases between. This CDR3 has 13 amino acids. Turning to this clone: The antigen is not known.

Assay used: immunoSEQ multiplex PCR; TCRdb lists only in-frame clones, some missing. The sample lists 65,000 to 90,000 clones, roughly 89% occurring once. The rearrangement joins TRBV3-1 (or the pseudogene TRBV3-2) to TRBJ2-3; no reliable D call. This sample comprised peripheral blood, obtained 28 days after the second AZD1222 dose. The TCR originated in an adult who received the AZD1222 COVID-19 vaccine. CDR3 sequence: CASSGSGKDTQYF. The CDR3 region has the DNA TGTGCCAGCAGCGGCAGTGGGAAGGATACGCAGTATTTT.